The 27 T cell receptor beta chains presented below share a single source sample, sequenced in a study of blood T cell repertoires in COVID-19. Clones were read by immunoSEQ multiplex PCR, and TCRdb kept only the in-frame ones, dropping some. The table shows about 380,000 clones, with 89% occurring only once. The material sequenced was peripheral blood. The receptors shown here come from a man aged 40-49 years with acute or convalescent COVID-19.

On this clone itself: Other DNA sequences from this sample encode an identical CDR3 as well. The V and J genes are TRBV28 and TRBJ1-1; possibly TRBD1 for D (5 bases). This CDR3 is 12 amino acids long. Germline V gives CDR1 MDHEN, CDR2 SYDVKM. V shed 3 bases and J shed 5 bases, with 7 bases lying between them. The CDR3 loop is CASSFRVTEAFF. CDR3 in DNA: TGTGCCAGCAGTTTCAGGGTAACTGAAGCTTTCTTT.

The chain couples TRBV19 to TRBJ1-2; 11 nucleotides agree with TRBD1. After removal of 7 bases from V and 7 bases from J, the junction contained 11 bases not matched to a gene. CDR3 length equals 15 residues. The germline V gene has CDR1 LNHDA and CDR2 SQIVND (reference sequence). CDR3 residues: CASTPWTGGDSGYTF. CDR3 bases: TGTGCCAGTACCCCATGGACAGGGGGCGATTCTGGCTACACCTTC.

This sequence joins TRBV6-1 and TRBJ2-3; D remains unclear. The V and J ends lost 3 bases and 2 bases respectively, with 6 bases between them. The CDR3 totals 13 residues. In germline, CDR1 is MNHNS, CDR2 SASEGT. The CDR3 DNA sequence: TGTGCCAGCAGTGAGTACTACACAGATACGCAGTATTTT. It specifies CASSEYYTDTQYF.

The V gene is TRBV12-5, the J gene TRBJ1-5; D is perhaps TRBD1 (6 bases). CDR1 is LGHNT and CDR2 is FRNRAP in the germline V gene. The CDR3 spans 16 residues. Trimming took off 4 bases at V and 4 bases at J, with 17 bases between the two ends. CDR3 sequence reads: CASGYTVGALNQPQHF. CDR3 nucleotides: TGTGCTAGTGGTTATACTGTGGGGGCCCTTAATCAGCCCCAGCATTTT.

A note on this clone: A read error may produce the germline difference seen at one junction end. The chain combines TRBV7-7 with TRBJ2-7, with 8 positions matching TRBD1. The CDR3 covers 13 residues. The germline CDR1 and CDR2 sequences are SSHAT and FNYEAQ (reference sequence). The CDR3 loop reads CASSSDRANEQYF. As DNA, the CDR3 is TGTGCTAGCAGCTCGGACAGGGCCAACGAGCAGTACTTC.

The chain combines TRBV12-3 or TRBV12-4 with TRBJ1-3; D is ambiguous. V lost 6 bases and J 7 bases, leaving 10 bases between the germline ends. This CDR3 region has 12 residues. The CDR3 loop is CASSRERNTIYF. Here the CDR3 DNA reads TGTGCCAGCAGCCGGGAGCGTAACACCATATATTTT.

This chain uses TRBV19 with TRBJ1-2; 10 bases are a match to TRBD1. The CDR3 covers 14 residues. Germline V lookup: CDR1 LNHDA, CDR2 SQIVND (reference sequence). The V and J ends lost 7 bases and 5 bases, in that order; junction bases with no gene match: 7. CDR3 nucleotides: TGTGCCAGTACCATCCGGGGACAGGGGTATGGCTACACCTTC. Protein sequence: CASTIRGQGYGYTF.

The J gene is TRBJ2-6, the V gene TRBV25-1; the D is unclear. This CDR3 region has 16 residues. Trimming took 4 bases from V and 4 from J, leaving 14 bases between them. Germline V gene sequence: CDR1 MGHDK, CDR2 SYGVNS. CDR3 DNA sequence: TGTGCCAGCAGTGCAAGACGGGTTGGGGGGGCCAACGTCCTGACTTTC. Amino acid sequence: CASSARRVGGANVLTF.

J is TRBJ2-7 and V is TRBV28; D unclear. Trimming removed 7 bases at V and 0 bases at J, with 13 bases between. Germline V lookup: CDR1 MDHEN, CDR2 SYDVKM. This CDR3 has 14 amino acids. DNA of the CDR3: TGTGCCAGCAAGACCGAAGCAGGCTCCTACGAGCAGTACTTC. It translates to CASKTEAGSYEQYF.

This clone was picked up a small number of times. V usage is TRBV27 and J usage is TRBJ2-1, with D tentatively TRBD2 (6 bases). There are 15 residues in the CDR3. Germline loops: CDR1 MNHEY, CDR2 SMNVEV (reference sequence). Trimming cost V 5 bases and J 6 bases, with 17 bases left between them. As DNA, the CDR3 is TGTGCCAGCAGTCCTATACGGTTGACTAGCAATGAGCAGTTCTTC. It encodes CASSPIRLTSNEQFF.

This clone has just one count. The CDR3 nucleotides are TGCGCCAGCAGCCAAGATCAACAGGGGGGGAAGGAAAAACTGTTTTTT. It yields the protein CASSQDQQGGKEKLFF. This sequence joins TRBV4-1 and TRBJ1-4; 8 nucleotides line up with TRBD1. This CDR3 has 16 residues. Germline V lookup: CDR1 MGHRA, CDR2 YSYEKL. The V gene end was trimmed by 0 bases and the J gene end by 8 bases; junction bases not matched to a gene: 8.

The V and J genes are TRBV5-6 and TRBJ1-4; D is possibly TRBD1 (6 bases). The germline V gene encodes CDR1 SGHDT and CDR2 YYEEEE. This CDR3 is built from 15 residues. With 4 bases removed from V and 5 bases from J, the gap between germline ends came to 15 bases. CDR3 region: CASSPLGGANEKLFF. The CDR3 DNA follows: TGTGCCAGCAGCCCCCTCGGGGGGGCGAATGAAAAACTGTTTTTT.

The chain joins TRBV5-4 to TRBJ2-7; 14 bases line up with TRBD2. The CDR3 has 16 amino acids. V shed 0 bases and J 6 bases; nucleotides not matched to a gene: 5. Per the germline V gene, CDR1 is SGHNT and CDR2 is YYREEE (reference sequence). CDR3 bases: TGTGCCAGCAGCTTGGTGGGACTAGCGGGAGTGGGCGAGCAGTACTTC. Protein: CASSLVGLAGVGEQYF.

With respect to this clone: One junction end does not reproduce the germline sequence, and a read error may be involved. This sequence joins TRBV7-7 and TRBJ2-2; 7 nucleotides line up with TRBD2. In germline, CDR1 is SSHAT, CDR2 FNYEAQ (reference sequence). The CDR3 consists of 17 residues. The CDR3 DNA reads TGTGCTAGCAGCTTAGACCCTAGCGGTGTCGACACCGGGGAGCTGTTTTTT. Translating gives CASSLDPSGVDTGELFF. The whole variable domain, filled in from reference TRBV7-7 and TRBJ2-2, reads GAGVSQSPRYKVTKRGQDVTLRCDPISSHATLYWYQQALGQGPEFLTYFNYEAQPDKSGLPSDRFSAERPEGSISTLTIQRTEQRDSAMYRCASSLDPSGVDTGELFFGEGSRLTVL.

This clone was observed a single time. The CDR3 DNA reads as TGTGCCAGCAGCTTTCTCTCGACAGGTTCCAGGCTCCAGTACTTC. This sequence encodes CASSFLSTGSRLQYF. The chain is built from TRBV7-9 and TRBJ2-5; TRBD1 is a possible D gene (6 bases). There are 15 residues in the CDR3. Per the germline V gene, CDR1 is SEHNR and CDR2 is FQNEAQ (reference sequence). V was clipped by 3 bases and J by 10 bases, with 21 bases between them. Combining the CDR3 with reference TRBV7-9 and TRBJ2-5 gives the whole variable domain DTGVSQNPRHKITKRGQNVTFRCDPISEHNRLYWYRQTLGQGPEFLTYFQNEAQLEKSRLLSDRFSAERPKGSFSTLEIQRTEQGDSAMYLCASSFLSTGSRLQYFGPGTRLLVL.

The rearrangement joins TRBV28 to TRBJ1-1; TRBD1 agrees at 7 bases. Germline lookup yields CDR1 MDHEN and CDR2 SYDVKM. V dropped 7 bases and J dropped 1; count of bases not matched to a gene: 9. The CDR3 is made up of 15 amino acids. The CDR3 region has the DNA TGTGCCAGCACAATAGGGGGCCAGACGAACACTGAAGCTTTCTTT. Residues: CASTIGGQTNTEAFF.

J is TRBJ2-5 and V is TRBV7-2; D is uncertain. Per germline, CDR1 SGHTA and CDR2 FQGNSA. The CDR3 extends over 15 amino acids. V was trimmed by 1 base and J by 0 bases, leaving 9 bases between them. The CDR3 loop reads CASSLGSEYQETQYF. DNA of the CDR3: TGTGCCAGCAGCTTAGGTTCTGAGTACCAAGAGACCCAGTACTTC.

The rearrangement uses TRBV19 and TRBJ1-1; 8 positions match TRBD1. Germline loops: CDR1 LNHDA, CDR2 SQIVND (reference sequence). This CDR3 is 15 amino acids long. Unmatched junction bases numbered 9, after V lost 5 bases and J lost 4 bases. The CDR3 loop is CASSPDREGPTEAFF. In nucleotides, the CDR3 is TGTGCCAGTAGTCCGGACAGGGAGGGTCCCACTGAAGCTTTCTTT.

The chain recombines TRBV6-1 with TRBJ1-6, with a tentative D call TRBD1 (6 bases). Germline loops: CDR1 MNHNS, CDR2 SASEGT. The CDR3 covers 16 residues. Trimming stripped 4 bases from V and 9 bases from J, with 19 bases between. The CDR3: CASSARRGGRISPLHF. The CDR3, as DNA: TGTGCCAGCAGTGCGCGCAGGGGTGGACGAATTTCACCCCTCCACTTT.

The chain employs TRBV4-3 and TRBJ1-2; D uncertain. The length of the CDR3 is 14 residues. Per the germline V gene, CDR1 is LGHNA and CDR2 is YSLEER. The V and J ends lost 0 bases and 1 base respectively, with 6 bases between them. The CDR3 bases are TGCGCCAGCAGCCAAGATTATCGTAACTATGGCTACACCTTC. Translated, it gives CASSQDYRNYGYTF.

The chain uses TRBV2 and TRBJ2-1, with D perhaps TRBD2 (7 bases). From germline, CDR1 is SNHLY and CDR2 FYNNEI. This CDR3 has 13 residues. Trimming removed 5 bases at V and 8 bases at J, with 13 bases between. DNA of the CDR3: TGTGCCAGCAGTCTCGTGCGGGGGCATGAGCAGTTCTTC. This codes for CASSLVRGHEQFF.

V usage is TRBV28 and J usage is TRBJ2-2; the D gene is possibly TRBD1 (5 bases). Germline CDR1 reads MDHEN; CDR2 reads SYDVKM. The CDR3 has 15 amino acids. Trimming left V 7 bases short and J 4 bases short, with 16 bases between. The chain's CDR3 is CASNSWGRFTGELFF. In nucleotides, the CDR3 is TGTGCCAGCAACAGTTGGGGCCGATTCACCGGGGAGCTGTTTTTT.

The V gene is TRBV28, the J gene TRBJ1-2, with D perhaps matching TRBD1 (6 bases). The CDR3 extends over 14 amino acids. The germline gives CDR1 MDHEN, CDR2 SYDVKM. The V end was cut by 6 bases, the J end by 6 bases, with 17 bases between. In DNA, the CDR3 is TGTGCCAGCAGCAATGCACAGGGCCGGAATGGCTACACCTTC. It encodes CASSNAQGRNGYTF.

The chain links TRBV24-1 to TRBJ1-2; the D is unclear. The CDR3 consists of 13 residues. Trimming took off 3 bases at V and 5 bases at J, with 9 bases between the two ends. Germline V gene lookup returns CDR1 KGHDR and CDR2 SFDVKD. The DNA for the CDR3 is TGTGCCACCAGTGATGGCGGGAAGTATGGCTACACCTTC. Amino acid sequence: CATSDGGKYGYTF.

The chain links TRBV19 to TRBJ2-7, with D possibly matching TRBD2 (7 bases). The germline V gene encodes CDR1 LNHDA and CDR2 SQIVND (reference sequence). V gave up 4 bases and J gave up 4 bases, with 20 bases separating them. This CDR3 is built from 16 residues. The CDR3 loop is CASSTRGGASQYEQYF. CDR3 DNA: TGTGCCAGTAGTACCCGTGGGGGGGCAAGCCAGTACGAGCAGTACTTC. Supplemented by reference TRBV19 and TRBJ2-7, the full variable domain reads DGGITQSPKYLFRKEGQNVTLSCEQNLNHDAMYWYRQDPGQGLRLIYYSQIVNDFQKGDIAEGYSVSREKKESFPLTVTSAQKNPTAFYLCASSTRGGASQYEQYFGPGTRLTVT.

This clone was observed once. At one boundary the junction diverges from the germline segment, which might be a read error. The chain is built from TRBV7-8 and TRBJ2-7; D is perhaps TRBD2 (5 bases). Germline values: CDR1 SGHVS, CDR2 FQNEAQ. There are 15 residues in the CDR3. The CDR3 DNA is TGTGCCAGCAGCATCACCGGGGTCCTCTCCGACGAGCAGTACTTC. It yields the protein CASSITGVLSDEQYF. The entire variable domain, with the rest obtained from reference TRBV7-8 and TRBJ2-7, is as follows: GAGVSQSPRYKVAKRGQDVALRCDPISGHVSLFWYQQALGQGPEFLTYFQNEAQLDKSGLPSDRFFAERPEGSVSTLKIQRTQQEDSAVYLCASSITGVLSDEQYFGPGTRLTVT.

The rearrangement joins TRBV4-3 to TRBJ2-5, with 14 bases fitting TRBD2. Germline-derived CDR1 and CDR2 are LGHNA and YSLEER. This CDR3 contains 15 residues. The junction had 2 bases not matched to a gene; V was cut back by 3 bases and J by 5 bases. In DNA, the CDR3 is TGCGCCAGCAGCCATGGGACTAGCGGGGGCGAGACCCAGTACTTC. It specifies CASSHGTSGGETQYF.